One sample yielded the 28 T cell receptor beta chains listed below, sequenced in a study of blood T cell repertoires in COVID-19. Sequenced by immunoSEQ multiplex PCR; TCRdb stores in-frame clones only, minus some. The sample includes nearly 200,000 clones, 65% to 85% seen only once; the top ten take around 7%. The sequencing sample was made of PBMCs or T cells enriched from blood (not recorded which). The receptors originated from a man in his forties or fifties who had recovered from COVID-19.

The V call is TRBV12-3 or TRBV12-4, the J call TRBJ1-2; the D is unclear. Trimming removed 3 bases from V and 3 bases from J, with 5 bases in between. The CDR3 has 12 amino acids. DNA for the CDR3: TGTGCCAGCAGTTTTCTAGACTATGGCTACACCTTC. Protein sequence: CASSFLDYGYTF.

The genes are TRBV5-1 and TRBJ1-3, with D unclear. CDR1 and CDR2 (germline): SGHRS, YFSETQ. The CDR3 totals 15 residues. The germline V and J ends were trimmed by 5 bases and 2 bases, with 14 bases remaining between them. CDR3 DNA: TGCGCCAGCAGACAAGGACGGGGAACTGGAAACACCATATATTTT. It is translated as CASRQGRGTGNTIYF.

This chain links TRBV7-9 with TRBJ2-5; 7 nucleotides line up with TRBD2. The CDR3 length is 15 residues. Germline CDR1 is SEHNR and CDR2 is FQNEAQ (reference sequence). Trimming cost V 5 bases and J 1 base; bases outside gene matches: 7. The CDR3 spells CASSPGWGGQETQYF. The CDR3 nucleotides read TGTGCCAGCAGCCCGGGCTGGGGGGGCCAAGAGACCCAGTACTTC.

The CDR3 DNA is TGTGCCAGCAGCCAGGACCCGGGACTAGCGGGGGGGGCAGATACGCAGTATTTT. Amino acid sequence: CASSQDPGLAGGADTQYF. The V and J genes are TRBV4-2 and TRBJ2-3, with 16 nucleotides matching TRBD2. Unmatched junction bases numbered 7, after V lost 3 bases and J lost 4 bases. The CDR3 is 18 residues long. Per the germline V gene, CDR1 is LGHNA and CDR2 is YNFKEQ.

V and J are TRBV27 and TRBJ2-7; 7 bases align to TRBD1. In germline, CDR1 is MNHEY, CDR2 SMNVEV (reference sequence). Unmatched junction bases numbered 7, after V lost 5 bases and J lost 0 bases. This CDR3 is built from 15 residues. CDR3 in DNA: TGTGCCAGCAGTACCCGGGACAGTCGCTCCTACGAGCAGTACTTC. It specifies CASSTRDSRSYEQYF.

The chain links TRBV7-2 to TRBJ1-1; D might be TRBD1 (5 bases). The CDR3 is 12 residues long. CDR1 and CDR2 (germline): SGHTA, FQGNSA. V lost 4 bases, J lost 10 bases, and 13 bases lay in between. DNA for the CDR3: TGTGCCAGCAGCTACCGTGGGGGGGGAGCTTTCTTT. As protein: CASSYRGGGAFF.

The chain is built from TRBV7-9 and TRBJ2-2; TRBD2 aligns across 7 bases. With V trimmed by 5 bases and J by 5 bases, 14 bases remained unmatched. The CDR3 totals 17 residues. Per the germline V gene, CDR1 is SEHNR and CDR2 is FQNEAQ (reference sequence). The CDR3 DNA is TGTGCCAGCAGCGGCCAAGAGCGGGGATCGGAGACCGGGGAGCTGTTTTTT. Protein sequence: CASSGQERGSETGELFF.

The chain joins TRBV19 to TRBJ1-5, with D possibly being TRBD1 (5 bases). Germline values: CDR1 LNHDA, CDR2 SQIVND (reference sequence). V was clipped by 0 bases and J by 3 bases, with 18 bases between them. The CDR3 sequence is 18 residues long. The CDR3 region is CASSIDGMGGKHNQPQHF. The CDR3 bases are TGTGCCAGTAGTATAGACGGGATGGGGGGGAAACACAATCAGCCCCAGCATTTT.

This chain connects TRBV30 to TRBJ1-1; D is perhaps TRBD1 (6 bases). V was trimmed by 4 bases and J by 1 base, leaving 13 bases between them. CDR3 length: 14 residues. CDR1 GTSNPN and CDR2 SVGIG come from the germline V gene (reference sequence). CDR3 DNA: TGTGCCTGGACCACTACAGGGAGGAACACTGAAGCTTTCTTT. It codes for CAWTTTGRNTEAFF.

The rearrangement links TRBV19 to TRBJ2-1; D gene unclear. With 7 bases removed from V and 0 bases from J, the gap between germline ends came to 13 bases. Germline CDR1 LNHDA, CDR2 SQIVND (reference sequence). The CDR3 extends over 15 amino acids. The CDR3 is CASKSRMSSYNEQFF. In DNA form, the CDR3 reads TGTGCCAGTAAGTCCAGGATGAGCTCCTACAATGAGCAGTTCTTC.

This clone was counted a single time. The chain joins TRBV9 to TRBJ1-1; D remains ambiguous. Germline lookup yields CDR1 SGDLS and CDR2 YYNGEE. The CDR3 consists of 13 residues. Trimming took off 0 bases at V and 7 bases at J, with 10 bases between the two ends. The CDR3 loop is CASSVGREFEAFF. The DNA of the CDR3 is TGTGCCAGCAGCGTAGGAAGGGAGTTTGAAGCTTTCTTT.

The chain has TRBV7-9 and TRBJ2-5, with 10 bases identical to TRBD1. V was clipped by 5 bases and J by 7 bases; unmatched bases: 7. The CDR3 totals 14 residues. CDR1 and CDR2 (germline): SEHNR, FQNEAQ (reference sequence). The chain's CDR3 is CASSGGTGAATQYF. The CDR3 DNA sequence: TGTGCCAGCAGCGGGGGGACAGGGGCGGCGACCCAGTACTTC.

The chain has TRBV4-2 and TRBJ2-1; 11 positions match TRBD2. With V trimmed by 0 bases and J by 6 bases, 13 bases remained unmatched. Germline V gene lookup returns CDR1 LGHNA and CDR2 YNFKEQ. The CDR3 extends over 19 amino acids. The CDR3 sequence is CASSQESYLAGGPLNEQFF. In DNA, the CDR3 is TGTGCCAGCAGCCAAGAGAGTTATCTAGCGGGGGGACCCCTCAATGAGCAGTTCTTC.

The chain recombines TRBV15 with TRBJ1-1; 10 bases fit TRBD1. V lost 2 bases and J lost 6; bases outside the gene matches: 9. The CDR3 covers 16 residues. Germline values: CDR1 LNHNV, CDR2 YYDKDF (reference sequence). CDR3 in DNA: TGTGCCACCAGCAGATCCGGGACAGGGGTTTCTGCTGAAGCTTTCTTT. Amino acids: CATSRSGTGVSAEAFF.

CDR3 nucleotide sequence: TGTGCCAGCAGCCCACGAGAAACCCAGGGCACTGAAGCTTTCTTT. It yields the protein CASSPRETQGTEAFF. This chain uses TRBV9 with TRBJ1-1; TRBD1 might be the D (5 bases). V lost 4 bases, J lost 4 bases, and 17 bases lay in between. This CDR3 contains 15 residues. The germline V gene has CDR1 SGDLS and CDR2 YYNGEE.

The genes are TRBV2 and TRBJ2-3; 7 bases align to TRBD1. Germline CDR1 SNHLY, CDR2 FYNNEI. V was clipped by 2 bases and J by 1 base; unmatched bases: 12. CDR3 length: 18 residues. CDR3 in amino acids: CASSEKGAVGARTDTQYF. As DNA, the CDR3 is TGTGCCAGCAGTGAAAAGGGGGCCGTGGGGGCGCGCACAGATACGCAGTATTTT.

The gene calls are TRBV10-3 and TRBJ2-1; the match to TRBD1 covers 12 bases. Losses at the gene ends were 4 bases for V and 9 bases for J; bases not matched to a gene: 4. Germline lookup yields CDR1 ENHRY and CDR2 SYGVKD. The CDR3 runs 14 residues. CDR3 residues: CAISGDRGQREQFF. CDR3 DNA sequence: TGTGCCATCAGTGGGGACAGGGGGCAGCGTGAGCAGTTCTTC.

V usage is TRBV12-3 or TRBV12-4 and J usage is TRBJ2-7; D perhaps matches TRBD1 (5 bases). This CDR3 region has 12 residues. V lost 6 bases and J lost 3, with 9 bases in between. In DNA form, the CDR3 reads TGTGCCAGCAGCCAAGACAGCTACGAGCAGTACTTC. Translated, it gives CASSQDSYEQYF.

V and J are TRBV27 and TRBJ1-2, with D maybe TRBD1 (5 bases). The germline V and J ends were trimmed by 4 bases and 7 bases, with 16 bases remaining between them. Germline CDR1 and CDR2: MNHEY and SMNVEV (reference sequence). The CDR3 is 14 amino acids. DNA of the CDR3: TGTGCCAGCAGTTCCTCAGGGCAGGGTTCTGGCTACACCTTC. Residues: CASSSSGQGSGYTF.

V usage is TRBV9 and J usage is TRBJ1-1; 8 nucleotides align to TRBD1. The CDR3 consists of 14 residues. Losses at the gene ends were 3 bases for V and 4 bases for J; bases not matched to a gene: 5. Germline lookup yields CDR1 SGDLS and CDR2 YYNGEE. DNA of the CDR3: TGTGCCAGCAGCGCAGGGGGCGTGGGCACTGAAGCTTTCTTT. Amino acid sequence: CASSAGGVGTEAFF.

The chain has TRBV6-1 and TRBJ2-1; 9 nucleotides line up with TRBD2. Germline values: CDR1 MNHNS, CDR2 SASEGT. This CDR3 region has 15 residues. With 1 base clipped from V and 7 bases from J, the junction kept 5 bases outside the gene matches. CDR3 sequence: CASSEVIAGANEQFF. DNA for the CDR3: TGTGCCAGCAGTGAAGTAATAGCGGGGGCAAATGAGCAGTTCTTC.

This clone has only a few counts. The chain couples TRBV28 to TRBJ2-7; 12 bases are a match to TRBD1. The CDR3 length is 15 residues. The V and J ends lost 2 bases and 2 bases, in that order; junction bases with no gene match: 1. CDR1 is MDHEN and CDR2 is SYDVKM in the germline V gene. CDR3 amino acids: CASSLGTGGPYEQYF. DNA for the CDR3: TGTGCCAGCAGTTTAGGGACAGGGGGCCCCTACGAGCAGTACTTC.

There are a few counts of this clone. V gene TRBV5-1 combines with J gene TRBJ1-2; TRBD1 matches at 10 bases. This CDR3 is built from 14 residues. Losses at the gene ends were 4 bases for V and 6 bases for J; bases not matched to a gene: 6. CDR1 and CDR2 (germline): SGHRS, YFSETQ. The CDR3 bases are TGCGCCAGCAGCACGGACAGGGGGGACGATGGCTACACCTTC. This codes for CASSTDRGDDGYTF.

The chain links TRBV24-1 to TRBJ2-2, with 8 bases aligning to TRBD2. CDR3 length equals 15 residues. Per germline, CDR1 KGHDR and CDR2 SFDVKD. The J segment lost 8 bases and the V segment lost 6 bases, leaving 10 bases of the junction unmatched. CDR3 sequence: CATSSAGGPRGELFF. Written as DNA, the CDR3 is TGTGCCACCAGTTCCGCGGGGGGCCCCCGGGGGGAGCTGTTTTTT.

This clone was counted a few times. V is TRBV11-2 and J is TRBJ2-2; 9 bases match TRBD1. The CDR3 covers 14 residues. J was trimmed by 6 bases and V by 5 bases; bases with no gene match: 4. Germline V lookup: CDR1 SGHAT, CDR2 FQNNGV. The CDR3: CASSPDRGPGELFF. In DNA, the CDR3 is TGTGCCAGCAGCCCGGACAGGGGACCCGGGGAGCTGTTTTTT.

The CDR3 DNA reads TGTGCCAGCAGCTTAGGCAAGGGGGCCACCAAAAACATTCAGTACTTC. Its protein product is CASSLGKGATKNIQYF. This rearrangement joins TRBV11-2 to TRBJ2-4, with 7 positions matching TRBD1. This CDR3 spans 16 amino acids. The V segment lost 1 base and the J segment 2 bases; nucleotides outside the gene matches: 5. Per the germline V gene, CDR1 is SGHAT and CDR2 is FQNNGV.

This rearrangement joins TRBV19 to TRBJ2-1, with D possibly matching TRBD2 (6 bases). Germline CDR1 LNHDA, CDR2 SQIVND (reference sequence). The CDR3 length is 15 residues. Trimming left V 3 bases short and J 7 bases short, with 16 bases between. The CDR3 DNA reads TGTGCCAGTAGTATGGACCCTCAACGGGGGAATGAGCAGTTCTTC. The encoded protein is CASSMDPQRGNEQFF.

This chain uses TRBV6-5 with TRBJ2-7; 9 bases fit TRBD1. Per the germline V gene, CDR1 is MNHEY and CDR2 is SVGAGI. The CDR3 spans 15 residues. The trim removed 4 bases at V and 2 bases at J, leaving 6 bases unmatched. The DNA for the CDR3 is TGTGCCAGCAGTTCCGGACAGGGGTTAACCTACGAGCAGTACTTC. This translates into CASSSGQGLTYEQYF.